This TCR beta chain was obtained from a study of early T cells in non-severe SARS-CoV-2 infection. In this sample, this clonotype turned up a few times. As part of library construction, unique molecular identifiers were attached to individual cDNA molecules. TCRdb re-called the 5' RACE reads through MiXCR, storing one row per CDR3 protein. The data contain over 75,000 distinct CDR3 sequences, around 13% of them singletons. The source material was whole blood. The clonotype comes from an adult who was a healthcare worker with PCR-confirmed SARS-CoV-2 infection or an uninfected control (not recorded which).

This chain's CDR3 is CASGLVGEQFF. DNA for the CDR3: TGTGCTAGTGGTTTGGTGGGTGAGCAGTTCTTC. The rearrangement links TRBV12-5 to TRBJ2-1; D is undetermined. From germline, CDR1 is LGHNT and CDR2 FRNRAP. Trimming stripped 0 bases from V and 9 bases from J, with 3 bases between. This CDR3 spans 11 amino acids.